A selection of T cell receptor beta chains follows, all from one sample in a study of blood T cell repertoires in COVID-19. Data came from immunoSEQ multiplex PCR; TCRdb stores just in-frame clones and leaves some out. This table has hundreds of thousands of clones, over 75% appearing once. Input material: peripheral blood. The receptors originated from a woman aged 40 to 50 who had recovered from COVID-19. CDR3s include the opening cysteine and the closing phenylalanine or tryptophan. The D gene is left open where the match is weak. Clone size is shown for a subset of rows, as once, few, many or a class of expanded clone.

D | J | size | V | DNA | CDR3
. | TRBJ1-4 | . | TRBV4-3 | TGCGCCAGCAGCCAAGATAGCGGTAATAATGAAAAACTGTTTTTT | CASSQDSGNNEKLFF
TRBD1 | TRBJ1-5 | once | TRBV3-1/TRBV3-2 | TGTGCCAGCAGCCCCGGGACAGGGGGCGTTAAGGTCCGCAATCAGCCCCAGCATTTT | CASSPGTGGVKVRNQPQHF
. | TRBJ1-3 | . | TRBV30 | TGTGCCTGGAGTGTCCTTAGGGGGGGAAACACCATATATTTT | CAWSVLRGGNTIYF
. | TRBJ2-1 | . | TRBV14 | TGTGCCAGCAGCCCCCGGGACTACAATGAGCAGTTCTTC | CASSPRDYNEQFF
. | TRBJ2-7 | once | TRBV6-4 | TGTGCTAAGCAAAACGTATTACCCCTCGAGAACGAGCAGTACTTC | CAKQNVLPLENEQYF
. | TRBJ2-3 | . | TRBV28 | TGTGCCAGCAGGAGTAGGACACCCTTCACAGATACGCAGTATTTT | CASRSRTPFTDTQYF
TRBD1 | TRBJ1-2 | . | TRBV15 | TGTGCCACCAGCAGACAAACAGGGGGCTATGGCTACACCTTC | CATSRQTGGYGYTF
. | TRBJ1-3 | . | TRBV19 | TGTGCCAGTGGGGGCCGGGACACCATATATTTT | CASGGRDTIYF
. | TRBJ1-3 | . | TRBV7-2 | TGTGCCAGCAGCTTAGGGGACTACTCTGGAAACACCATATATTTT | CASSLGDYSGNTIYF
TRBD1 | TRBJ1-4 | . | TRBV28 | TGTGCCAGCAGTTTCATCAGGGGGCATGCTAATGAAAAACTGTTTTTT | CASSFIRGHANEKLFF
TRBD2 | TRBJ2-3 | . | TRBV11-2 | TGTGCCAGCAGCCCCTGGGGGGGAGCAGATACGCAGTATTTT | CASSPWGGADTQYF
. | TRBJ2-1 | . | TRBV15 | TGTGCCACCAGCACACTAGGCCCCCACGGGAATGAGCAGTTCTTC | CATSTLGPHGNEQFF
. | TRBJ1-2 | once | TRBV27 | TGTGCCAGCAGTCTCGGGACTCCAGCTAACTATGGCTACACCTTC | CASSLGTPANYGYTF
. | TRBJ2-1 | . | TRBV9 | TGTGCCAGCAGCGTAACGAGCGGCTCCTACAATGAGCAGTTCTTC | CASSVTSGSYNEQFF